This T cell receptor beta chain came from a study of cytomegalovirus exposure and HLA in healthy donors. Notes on the study in general: A later look showed TCR association rates differing by HLA locus, highest for DRB1 and lowest for HLA-C.

For this clone: Antigen: not known.

PCR amplification relied on 60 Vbeta primers (plus 13 Jbeta primers). This table comes from immunoSEQ multiplex PCR, and its TCRdb copy is limited to in-frame clones, with some not included. In the table there are approximately 170,000 clones, roughly 79% of which are singletons. Though nominally healthy at sampling, donors likely had unrecorded immune exposures. Germline V gene data show CDR1 as SGHTA and CDR2 as FQGNSA. This CDR3 is built from 14 residues. Trimming stripped 4 bases from V and 1 base from J, with 11 bases between. The receptor comes from a woman under 40 in good health and CMV-seropositive. Sequencing was carried out using PBMCs. The chain is built from TRBV7-2 and TRBJ2-7; tentative D call: TRBD1 (6 bases). Written as DNA, the CDR3 is TGTGCCAGCAGCTCTTACAGGGAATCCTACGAGCAGTACTTC. Protein: CASSSYRESYEQYF.